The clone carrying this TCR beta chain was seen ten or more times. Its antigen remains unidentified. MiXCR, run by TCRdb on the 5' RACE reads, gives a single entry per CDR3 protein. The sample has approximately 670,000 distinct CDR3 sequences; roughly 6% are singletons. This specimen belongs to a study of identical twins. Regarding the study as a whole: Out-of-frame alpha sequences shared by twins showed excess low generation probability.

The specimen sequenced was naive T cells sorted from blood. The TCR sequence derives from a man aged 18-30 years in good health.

The CDR3: CASSFTSGAYEQYV. The CDR3 coding sequence is TGTGCCAGCAGCTTTACTAGCGGTGCCTACGAGCAGTACGTC. The V gene is TRBV6-2 or TRBV6-3, the J gene TRBJ2-7; 8 positions agree with TRBD2. The trim removed 6 bases at V and 2 bases at J, leaving 6 bases unmatched. Germline assignment: CDR1 MNHEY and CDR2 SVGEGT. CDR3 length: 14 residues.